Presented here are 5 T cell receptor beta chains from one specimen sequenced in a study of cytomegalovirus exposure and HLA in healthy donors. PCR primers comprised 60 Vbeta and 13 Jbeta primers. The repertoire was sequenced with immunoSEQ multiplex PCR; TCRdb's copy has only in-frame clones and lacks some. This sample's table has around 50,000 clones. The sample comprised PBMCs. These receptors originate from a female donor in good health and CMV-seronegative.

The V call is TRBV18, the J call TRBJ1-1, with 9 bases fitting TRBD1. The junction had 1 base not matched to a gene; V was cut back by 4 bases and J by 1 base. The CDR3 length is 14 residues. Germline loops: CDR1 KGHSH, CDR2 LQKENI. CDR3 bases: TGTGCCAGCTCACGGACAGGGGAGAACACTGAAGCTTTCTTT. As protein: CASSRTGENTEAFF.

The chain recombines TRBV6-1 with TRBJ2-7; D is undetermined. Per the germline V gene, CDR1 is MNHNS and CDR2 is SASEGT. Trimming pared 5 bases from V and 3 bases from J, leaving 14 bases between. CDR3 length equals 14 residues. CDR3 sequence: CASSLGPSNYEQYF. The CDR3 DNA follows: TGTGCCAGCAGTCTTGGGCCCTCCAACTACGAGCAGTACTTC.

The CDR3 protein is CSVELGRGQPQHF. The CDR3 DNA reads as TGCAGCGTTGAGTTAGGGAGGGGTCAGCCCCAGCATTTT. V and J are TRBV29-1 and TRBJ1-5, with D possibly matching TRBD1 (5 bases). Germline V gene data show CDR1 as SQVTM and CDR2 as ANQGSEA. The V and J ends lost 3 bases and 6 bases respectively, with 12 bases between them. CDR3 size: 13 residues.

The rearrangement uses TRBV30 and TRBJ2-5; 9 bases match TRBD2. The germline gives CDR1 GTSNPN, CDR2 SVGIG (reference sequence). V was pared by 0 bases and J by 5 bases, with 10 bases of the junction left unmatched. CDR3 length: 16 amino acids. DNA of the CDR3: TGTGCCTGGAGTGTACTTCGCGGGGGGGCCTATGAGACCCAGTACTTC. This translates into CAWSVLRGGAYETQYF.

The chain has TRBV9 and TRBJ2-3, with 12 nucleotides matching TRBD2. Trimming cost V 4 bases and J 5 bases; bases outside gene matches: 11. Germline V gene sequence: CDR1 SGDLS, CDR2 YYNGEE. The CDR3 contains 17 residues. The DNA of the CDR3 is TGTGCCAGCAGCTCCTCCTGGACTAGCGGGATGGGAGATACGCAGTATTTT. Translated: CASSSSWTSGMGDTQYF.